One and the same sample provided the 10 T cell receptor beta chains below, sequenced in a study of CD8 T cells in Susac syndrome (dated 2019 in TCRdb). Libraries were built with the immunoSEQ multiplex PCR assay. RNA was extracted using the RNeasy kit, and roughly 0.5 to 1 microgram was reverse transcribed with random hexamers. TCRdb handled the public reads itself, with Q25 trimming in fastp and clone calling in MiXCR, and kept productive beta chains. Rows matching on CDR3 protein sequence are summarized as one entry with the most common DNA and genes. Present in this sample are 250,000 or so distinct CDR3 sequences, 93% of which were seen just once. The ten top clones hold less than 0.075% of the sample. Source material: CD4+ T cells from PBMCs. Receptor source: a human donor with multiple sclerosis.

The CDR3 DNA reads TGTGCCAGCAGCCAACCCCCGATGGCACTGTTTTTT. This gives the protein CASSQPPMALFF. The chain joins TRBV14 to TRBJ2-2; D call uncertain. This CDR3 spans 12 amino acids. Trimming stripped 2 bases from V and 14 bases from J, with 12 bases between. Germline CDR1 and CDR2: SGHDN and FVKESK.

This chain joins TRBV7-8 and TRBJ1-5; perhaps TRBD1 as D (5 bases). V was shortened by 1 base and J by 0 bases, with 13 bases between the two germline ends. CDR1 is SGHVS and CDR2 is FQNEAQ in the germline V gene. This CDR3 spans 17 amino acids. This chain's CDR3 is CASSLVGGMNSNQPQHF. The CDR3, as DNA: TGTGCCAGCAGCTTAGTCGGGGGGATGAATAGCAATCAGCCCCAGCATTTT. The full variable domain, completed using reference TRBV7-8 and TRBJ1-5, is GAGVSQSPRYKVAKRGQDVALRCDPISGHVSLFWYQQALGQGPEFLTYFQNEAQLDKSGLPSDRFFAERPEGSVSTLKIQRTQQEDSAVYLCASSLVGGMNSNQPQHFGDGTRLSIL.

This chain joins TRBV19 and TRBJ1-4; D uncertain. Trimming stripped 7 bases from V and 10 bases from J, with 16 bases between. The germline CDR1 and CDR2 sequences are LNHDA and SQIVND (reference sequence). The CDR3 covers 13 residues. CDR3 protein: CASTLRAAGKLFF. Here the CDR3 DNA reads TGTGCCAGTACCCTCCGGGCCGCAGGAAAACTGTTTTTT.

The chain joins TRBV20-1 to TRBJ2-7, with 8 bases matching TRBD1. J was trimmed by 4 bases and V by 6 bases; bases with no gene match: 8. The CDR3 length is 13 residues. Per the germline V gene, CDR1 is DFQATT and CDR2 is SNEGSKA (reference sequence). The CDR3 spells CSALGQGAYEQYV. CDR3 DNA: TGCAGTGCGTTGGGGCAGGGGGCTTACGAGCAGTACGTC.

The CDR3 bases are TGTGCTAGTGATGGGGCAGTTGGCACAGATACGCAGTATTTT. Amino acids: CASDGAVGTDTQYF. V and J are TRBV12-5 and TRBJ2-3; maybe TRBD1 (5 bases). CDR3 length: 14 amino acids. CDR1 and CDR2 (germline): LGHNT, FRNRAP. Trimming removed 7 bases at V and 1 base at J, with 12 bases between.

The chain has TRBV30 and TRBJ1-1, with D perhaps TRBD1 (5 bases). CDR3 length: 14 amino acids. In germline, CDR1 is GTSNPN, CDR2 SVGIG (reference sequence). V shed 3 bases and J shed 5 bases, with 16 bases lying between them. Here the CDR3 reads CAWSPGLEGTEAFF. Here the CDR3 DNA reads TGTGCCTGGAGCCCGGGTCTCGAGGGGACTGAAGCTTTCTTT.

This CDR3 reads CASSPGRLGEQYF. CDR3 bases: TGTGCCAGCAGTCCGGGACGGCTGGGGGAGCAGTACTTC. The chain employs TRBV12-3 or TRBV12-4 and TRBJ2-7; D is tentatively TRBD1 or TRBD2 (5 bases each). The CDR3 totals 13 residues. The ends were cut back, 5 bases at V and 7 bases at J, with 15 bases in the middle.

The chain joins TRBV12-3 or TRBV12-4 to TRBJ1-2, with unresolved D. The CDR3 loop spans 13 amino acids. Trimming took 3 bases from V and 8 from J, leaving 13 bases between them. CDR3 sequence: CASSFEAVLGYTF. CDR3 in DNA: TGTGCCAGCAGTTTTGAAGCCGTCTTGGGCTACACCTTC.

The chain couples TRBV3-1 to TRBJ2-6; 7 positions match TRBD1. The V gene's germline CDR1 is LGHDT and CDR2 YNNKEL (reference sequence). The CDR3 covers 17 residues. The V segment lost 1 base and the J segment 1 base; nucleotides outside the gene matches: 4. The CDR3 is CASSQVQGSSGANVLTF. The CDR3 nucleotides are TGTGCCAGCAGCCAAGTACAGGGGAGTTCTGGGGCCAACGTCCTGACTTTC.

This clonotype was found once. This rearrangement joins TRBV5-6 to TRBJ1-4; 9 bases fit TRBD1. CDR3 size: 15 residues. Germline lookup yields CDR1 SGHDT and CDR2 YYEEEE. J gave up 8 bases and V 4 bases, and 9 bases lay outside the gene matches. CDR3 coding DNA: TGTGCCAGCAGCGCTGGGGGGACAGGGAACGAAAAACTGTTTTTT. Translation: CASSAGGTGNEKLFF.